This TCR beta chain is drawn from a study of T-cell memory formation after mild COVID-19. Turning to the study itself: Across donors, TCR clusters were largely donor specific. Whole-study results and caveats: Certain responding clones were present in pre-infection memory, suggesting participation of cross-reactive memory.

This clonotype was seen a few times. Its antigen is currently unknown. There are 16 residues in the CDR3. The germline V gene has CDR1 SGHDT and CDR2 YYEEEE. Germline trimming cut 1 base from V and 4 bases from J; bases unmatched to any gene: 6. TCR alpha and TCR beta cDNA libraries with sample barcodes and UMIs came from 5'RACE using constant-segment primers. MiXCR, applied by TCRdb to the 5' RACE reads, yields one record per CDR3 protein. The table includes some 160,000 distinct CDR3 sequences, about a third detected once. Sequencing used PBMCs or a T cell subset sorted from them (not recorded which). This clonotype was sampled from an adult woman who had mild COVID-19 (a few samples of this study predate the infection). Cell type and time point are not known. V gene TRBV5-6 combines with J gene TRBJ2-3, with 10 bases matching TRBD2. The CDR3 nucleotides read TGTGCCAGCAGCTTGCCGGCTAGCGGGAGCCCAGATACGCAGTATTTT. This encodes CASSLPASGSPDTQYF.